This record concerns one T cell receptor (beta chain) sequence. What it binds is not known. Trimming shortened V by 1 base and J by 3 bases, and 10 bases separated the two germline ends. Germline-derived CDR1 and CDR2 are SEHNR and FQNEAQ (reference sequence). The CDR3 covers 14 residues. Sequenced by immunoSEQ multiplex PCR; TCRdb stores in-frame clones only, minus some. This sample has 200,000 or so clones, with over 65% found just once. The record originates from a study of cytomegalovirus exposure and HLA in healthy donors. Study-wide points: Most sequenced TCRs were rare (though some public TCRs occurred in many donors).

This TCR was recovered from a man between 18 and 35 years old in good health and CMV-seropositive. This chain connects TRBV7-9 to TRBJ2-7, with D perhaps TRBD1 (5 bases). The sequencing input was PBMCs. The CDR3 protein is CASSLGQQNYEQYF. The CDR3 bases are TGTGCCAGCAGCTTAGGACAGCAGAACTACGAGCAGTACTTC.